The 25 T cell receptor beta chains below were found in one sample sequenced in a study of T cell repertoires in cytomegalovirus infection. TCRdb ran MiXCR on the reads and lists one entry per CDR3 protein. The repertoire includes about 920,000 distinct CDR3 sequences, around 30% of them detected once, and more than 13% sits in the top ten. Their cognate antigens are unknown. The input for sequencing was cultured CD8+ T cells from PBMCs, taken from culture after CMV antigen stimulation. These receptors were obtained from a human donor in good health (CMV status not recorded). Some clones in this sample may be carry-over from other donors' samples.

The CDR3 DNA reads as TGTGCCAGCAGCCCCAGTAGCGGGGGGTCGTCCTACGAGCAGTACTTC. As protein: CASSPSSGGSSYEQYF. This rearrangement joins TRBV7-4 to TRBJ2-7; 10 nucleotides align to TRBD2. J gave up 1 base and V 5 bases, and 8 bases lay outside the gene matches. This CDR3 region has 16 residues. Germline V CDR1 and CDR2: SGHVT, SQSDAQ.

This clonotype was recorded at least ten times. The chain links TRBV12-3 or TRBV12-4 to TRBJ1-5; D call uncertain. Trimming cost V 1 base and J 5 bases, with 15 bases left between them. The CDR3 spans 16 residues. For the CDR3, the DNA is TGTGCCAGCAGTTTAGGGACTTATACCCAATATCAGCCCCAGCATTTT. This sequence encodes CASSLGTYTQYQPQHF.

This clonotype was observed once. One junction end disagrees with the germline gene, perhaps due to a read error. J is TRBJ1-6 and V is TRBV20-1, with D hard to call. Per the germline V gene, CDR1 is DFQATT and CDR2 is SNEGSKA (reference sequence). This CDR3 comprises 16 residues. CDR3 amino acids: CSARLPSHGHNSPLHF. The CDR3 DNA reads TGCAGTGCTAGACTTCCTTCCCATGGGCATAACTCACCCCTCCACTTT.

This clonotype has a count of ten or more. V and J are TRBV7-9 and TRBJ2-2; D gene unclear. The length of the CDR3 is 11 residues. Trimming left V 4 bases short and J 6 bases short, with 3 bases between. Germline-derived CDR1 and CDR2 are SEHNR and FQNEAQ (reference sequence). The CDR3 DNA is TGTGCCAGCAGCTGGGCCGGGGAGCTGTTTTTT. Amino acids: CASSWAGELFF.

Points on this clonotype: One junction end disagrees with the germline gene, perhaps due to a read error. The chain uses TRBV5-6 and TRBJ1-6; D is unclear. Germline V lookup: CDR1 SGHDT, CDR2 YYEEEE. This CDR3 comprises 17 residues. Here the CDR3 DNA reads TGTGCCAGCAGCCTCGAGTTAGGACCTTTATATAATCCACCCCTCCACTTT. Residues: CASSLELGPLYNPPLHF.

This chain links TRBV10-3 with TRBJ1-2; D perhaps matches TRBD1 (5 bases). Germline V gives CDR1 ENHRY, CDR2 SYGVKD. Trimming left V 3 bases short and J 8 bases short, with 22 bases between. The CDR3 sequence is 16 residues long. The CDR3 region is CAISDTGTPLGEGYTF. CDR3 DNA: TGTGCCATCAGTGACACCGGGACTCCTCTAGGGGAGGGCTACACCTTC.

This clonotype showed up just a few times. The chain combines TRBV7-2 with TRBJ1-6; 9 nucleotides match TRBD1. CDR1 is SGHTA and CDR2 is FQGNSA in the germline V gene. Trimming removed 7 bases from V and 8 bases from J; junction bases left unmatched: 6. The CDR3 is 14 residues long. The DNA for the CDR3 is TGTGCCAGCATTGGGGACAGGGATGATTCACCCCTCCACTTT. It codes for CASIGDRDDSPLHF. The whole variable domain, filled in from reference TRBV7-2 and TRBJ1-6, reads GAGVSQSPSNKVTEKGKDVELRCDPISGHTALYWYRQSLGQGLEFLIYFQGNSAPDKSGLPSDRFSAERTGGSVSTLTIQRTQQEDSAVYLCASIGDRDDSPLHFGNGTRLTVT.

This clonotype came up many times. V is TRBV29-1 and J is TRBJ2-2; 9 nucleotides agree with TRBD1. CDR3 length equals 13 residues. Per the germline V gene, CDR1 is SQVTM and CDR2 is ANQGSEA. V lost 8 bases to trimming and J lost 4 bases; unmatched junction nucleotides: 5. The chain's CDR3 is CSLRDRVTGELFF. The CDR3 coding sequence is TGCAGCCTCCGGGACAGGGTCACCGGGGAGCTGTTTTTT.

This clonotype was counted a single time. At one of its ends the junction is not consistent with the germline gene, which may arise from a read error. The CDR3 nucleotides are TGTGCCGGCAGCCAAGATAGGAGAGCGGGGGTTGAGCAGTTCTTC. It codes for CAGSQDRRAGVEQFF. V usage is TRBV14 and J usage is TRBJ2-1; 8 positions agree with TRBD2. The CDR3 spans 15 residues. Germline V gene sequence: CDR1 SGHDN, CDR2 FVKESK.

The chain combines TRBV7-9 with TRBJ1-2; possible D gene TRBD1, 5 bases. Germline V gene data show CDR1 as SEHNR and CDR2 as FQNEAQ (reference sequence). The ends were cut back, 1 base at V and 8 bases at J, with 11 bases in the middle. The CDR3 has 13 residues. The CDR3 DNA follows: TGTGCCAGCAGCTTAGAAGACAGTGGAGGCTACACCTTC. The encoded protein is CASSLEDSGGYTF.

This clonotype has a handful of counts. CDR3 DNA: TGCAGCGTTGGGGTAGGACAGGAGGACTATGGCTACACCTTC. As protein: CSVGVGQEDYGYTF. V usage is TRBV29-1 and J usage is TRBJ1-2; 7 bases fit TRBD1. V gave up 4 bases and J gave up 3 bases; unmatched junction bases: 8. Germline-derived CDR1 and CDR2 are SQVTM and ANQGSEA. CDR3 length equals 14 residues.

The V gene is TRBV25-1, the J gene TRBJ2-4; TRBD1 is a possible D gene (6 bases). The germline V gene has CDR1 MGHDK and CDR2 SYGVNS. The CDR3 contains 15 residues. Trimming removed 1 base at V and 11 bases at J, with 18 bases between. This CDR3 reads CASSELVGGHTVQYF. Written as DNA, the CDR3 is TGTGCCAGCAGTGAATTGGTAGGGGGTCACACGGTTCAGTACTTC.

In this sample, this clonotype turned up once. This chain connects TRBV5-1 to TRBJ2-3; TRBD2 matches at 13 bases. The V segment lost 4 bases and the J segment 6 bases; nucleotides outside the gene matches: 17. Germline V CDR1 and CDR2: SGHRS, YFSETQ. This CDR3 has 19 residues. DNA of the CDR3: TGCGCCAGCAGCCCAGGACTAGCGGGGGTCCTACGAATAGTGGATACGCAGTATTTT. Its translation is CASSPGLAGVLRIVDTQYF.

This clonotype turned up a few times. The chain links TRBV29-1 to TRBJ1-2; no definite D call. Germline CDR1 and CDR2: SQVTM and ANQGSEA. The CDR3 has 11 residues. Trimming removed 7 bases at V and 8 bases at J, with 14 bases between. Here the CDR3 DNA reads TGCAGCGGAACATACGTTGGCGGCTACACCTTC. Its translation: CSGTYVGGYTF.

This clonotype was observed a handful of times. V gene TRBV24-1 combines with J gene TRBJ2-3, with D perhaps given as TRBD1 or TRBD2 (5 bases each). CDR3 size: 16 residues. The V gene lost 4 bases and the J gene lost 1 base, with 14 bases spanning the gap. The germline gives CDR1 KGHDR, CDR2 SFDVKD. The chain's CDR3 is CATSDLGPFGTDTQYF. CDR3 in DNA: TGTGCCACCAGTGACCTGGGACCGTTCGGCACAGATACGCAGTATTTT.

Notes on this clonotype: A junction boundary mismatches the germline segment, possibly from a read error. The CDR3 loop reads CANSPISTGDGYTF. DNA for the CDR3: TGTGCCAACAGTCCCATTAGTACAGGGGATGGCTACACCTTC. The V call is TRBV27, the J call TRBJ1-2; 7 positions match TRBD1. Germline assignment: CDR1 MNHEY and CDR2 SMNVEV (reference sequence). The CDR3 is 14 residues long.

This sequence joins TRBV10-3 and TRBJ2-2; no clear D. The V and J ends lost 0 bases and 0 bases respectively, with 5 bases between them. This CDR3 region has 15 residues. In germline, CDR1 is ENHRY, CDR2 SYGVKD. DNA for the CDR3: TGTGCCATCAGTGAGTCCGTAACGAACACCGGGGAGCTGTTTTTT. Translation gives CAISESVTNTGELFF.

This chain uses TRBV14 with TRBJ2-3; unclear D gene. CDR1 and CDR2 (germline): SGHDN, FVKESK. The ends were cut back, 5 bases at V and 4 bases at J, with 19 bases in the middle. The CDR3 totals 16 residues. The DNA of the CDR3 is TGTGCCAGCAGCGTATTCATCGGCGTAGCCTCAGATACGCAGTATTTT. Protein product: CASSVFIGVASDTQYF.

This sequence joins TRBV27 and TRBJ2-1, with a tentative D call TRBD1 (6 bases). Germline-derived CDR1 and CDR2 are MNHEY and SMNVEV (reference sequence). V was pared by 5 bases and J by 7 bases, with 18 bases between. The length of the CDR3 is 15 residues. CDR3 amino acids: CASSLRGGLINEQFF. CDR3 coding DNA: TGTGCCAGCAGTCTCAGGGGCGGTTTGATAAATGAGCAGTTCTTC.

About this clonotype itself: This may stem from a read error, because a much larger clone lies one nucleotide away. CDR3 in amino acids: CASSYPGQSNEKLFF. The CDR3 DNA reads as TGTGCCAGCAGCTACCCGGGACAAAGTAATGAAAAACTGTTTTTT. The V and J genes are TRBV7-6 and TRBJ1-4; tentative D call: TRBD1 (6 bases). Trimming took off 4 bases at V and 4 bases at J, with 13 bases between the two ends. Germline assignment: CDR1 SGHVS and CDR2 FNYEAQ. The CDR3 totals 15 residues.

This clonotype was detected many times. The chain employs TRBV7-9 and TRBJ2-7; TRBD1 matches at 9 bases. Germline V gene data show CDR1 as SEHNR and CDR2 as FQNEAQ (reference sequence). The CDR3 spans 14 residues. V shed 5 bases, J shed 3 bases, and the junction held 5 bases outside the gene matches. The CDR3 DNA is TGTGCCAGCAGCCACTCGGGACAGGGCTACGAGCAGTACTTC. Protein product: CASSHSGQGYEQYF.

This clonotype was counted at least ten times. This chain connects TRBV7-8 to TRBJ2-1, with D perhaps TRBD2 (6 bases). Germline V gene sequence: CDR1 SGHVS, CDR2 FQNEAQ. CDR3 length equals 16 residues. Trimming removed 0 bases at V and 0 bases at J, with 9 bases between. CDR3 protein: CASSLAPSVSYNEQFF. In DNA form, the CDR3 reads TGTGCCAGCAGCTTAGCCCCTAGCGTCTCCTACAATGAGCAGTTCTTC.

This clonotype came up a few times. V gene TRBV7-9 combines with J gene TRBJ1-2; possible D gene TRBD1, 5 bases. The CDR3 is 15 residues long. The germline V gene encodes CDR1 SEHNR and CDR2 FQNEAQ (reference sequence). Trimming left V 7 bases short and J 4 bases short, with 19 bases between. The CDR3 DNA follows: TGTGCCAGCACCCCTGCTCAGGGTTCTTTCTATGGCTACACCTTC. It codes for CASTPAQGSFYGYTF. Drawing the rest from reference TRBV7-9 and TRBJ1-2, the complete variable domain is DTGVSQNPRHKITKRGQNVTFRCDPISEHNRLYWYRQTLGQGPEFLTYFQNEAQLEKSRLLSDRFSAERPKGSFSTLEIQRTEQGDSAMYLCASTPAQGSFYGYTFGSGTRLTVV.

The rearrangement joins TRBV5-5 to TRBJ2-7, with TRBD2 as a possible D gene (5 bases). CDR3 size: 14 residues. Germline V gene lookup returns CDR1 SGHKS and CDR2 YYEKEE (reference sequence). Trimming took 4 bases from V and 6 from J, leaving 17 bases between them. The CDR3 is CASSDLGLESEQYF. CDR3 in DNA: TGTGCCAGCAGCGACCTAGGACTCGAAAGCGAGCAGTACTTC.

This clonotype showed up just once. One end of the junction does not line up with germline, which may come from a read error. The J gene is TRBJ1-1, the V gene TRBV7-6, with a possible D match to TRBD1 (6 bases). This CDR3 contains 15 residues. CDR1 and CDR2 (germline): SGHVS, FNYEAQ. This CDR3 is CASSLNRGPSTETFF. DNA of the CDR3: TGTGCCAGCAGTTTAAACCGGGGGCCTAGCACTGAAACTTTCTTT.